These 13 T cell receptor beta chains were sequenced from one sample in a study of shared clonotypes between healthy human individuals. Profiling relied on immunoSEQ multiplex PCR, and the TCRdb table lists in-frame clones only, not all of them. The profile covers about 600,000 clones, with 97% appearing a single time and around 0.06% taken by the ten largest. The sequenced sample consisted of naive CD4+ T cells sorted from blood. Subset in this sample: CD45RA+ positively selected. The receptors were gathered from a woman aged 25 to 39 in good health.

This clone was seen a single time. The V and J genes are TRBV7-9 and TRBJ1-1; D remains ambiguous. Trimming removed 1 base at V and 1 base at J, with 16 bases between. The CDR3 loop spans 17 amino acids. From germline, CDR1 is SEHNR and CDR2 FQNEAQ (reference sequence). The CDR3, as DNA: TGTGCCAGCAGCTTAGAACGCAAGTGGGCAGGGAACACTGAAGCTTTCTTT. Amino acids: CASSLERKWAGNTEAFF.

The chain couples TRBV19 to TRBJ1-5, with 7 bases that match TRBD1. This CDR3 spans 13 amino acids. The trim removed 9 bases at V and 4 bases at J, leaving 6 bases unmatched. Germline V gives CDR1 LNHDA, CDR2 SQIVND (reference sequence). CDR3 protein: CASSDRVNQPQHF. CDR3 sequence (DNA): TGTGCCAGCTCAGACAGGGTGAATCAGCCCCAGCATTTT.

This clone appeared a single time. The chain employs TRBV29-1 and TRBJ2-5, with a weak D call TRBD2 (6 bases). Trimming shortened V by 8 bases and J by 5 bases, and 15 bases separated the two germline ends. There are 12 residues in the CDR3. CDR1 is SQVTM, CDR2 ANQGSEA, per germline. Here the CDR3 reads CSFSGSGETQYF. CDR3 nucleotides: TGCAGCTTTAGCGGCTCTGGGGAGACCCAGTACTTC.

V is TRBV27 and J is TRBJ1-4; 9 bases align to TRBD1. V dropped 6 bases and J dropped 3; count of bases not matched to a gene: 11. This CDR3 region has 17 residues. Germline V gene data show CDR1 as MNHEY and CDR2 as SMNVEV (reference sequence). The CDR3 here is CASSRTGAKSANEKLFF. The CDR3 nucleotides read TGTGCCAGCAGCCGGACAGGGGCCAAGTCGGCTAATGAAAAACTGTTTTTT.

The chain combines TRBV6-4 with TRBJ2-1, with D unclear. With 4 bases removed from V and 5 bases from J, the gap between germline ends came to 9 bases. Germline CDR1 is MRHNA and CDR2 is SNTAGT. The CDR3 runs to 13 residues. The CDR3 nucleotides read TGTGCCAGCAGTGCCCACTTGGACAATGAGCAGTTCTTC. This gives the protein CASSAHLDNEQFF.

This chain uses TRBV7-2 with TRBJ2-3; D uncertain. The CDR3 covers 15 residues. The V end lost 7 bases, the J end lost 1 base, and 15 bases lay between the germline ends. Germline V gene sequence: CDR1 SGHTA, CDR2 FQGNSA. DNA for the CDR3: TGTGCCAGCAAGAGATCGGCGTGGGGCACAGATACGCAGTATTTT. This sequence encodes CASKRSAWGTDTQYF.

The chain carries TRBV11-2 and TRBJ2-2; D possibly matches TRBD1 or TRBD2 (5 bases each). V shed 5 bases and J shed 6 bases, with 25 bases lying between them. The CDR3 runs 18 residues. The V gene's germline CDR1 is SGHAT and CDR2 FQNNGV. The DNA for the CDR3 is TGTGCCAGCAGCATCGGGACGCTTAGGACTGTGGGCGCCGGGGAGCTGTTTTTT. It codes for CASSIGTLRTVGAGELFF. The variable domain in full, with the rest retrieved from reference TRBV11-2 and TRBJ2-2, is EAGVAQSPRYKIIEKRQSVAFWCNPISGHATLYWYQQILGQGPKLLIQFQNNGVVDDSQLPKDRFSAERLKGVDSTLKIQPAKLEDSAVYLCASSIGTLRTVGAGELFFGEGSRLTVL.

The chain links TRBV6-1 to TRBJ1-4; D is perhaps TRBD1 (6 bases). Trimming cost V 4 bases and J 5 bases, with 11 bases left between them. This CDR3 has 14 amino acids. The germline gives CDR1 MNHNS, CDR2 SASEGT. The CDR3 DNA reads TGTGCCAGCAGTGGGTCAGGGGTGAATGAAAAACTGTTTTTT. Translated, it gives CASSGSGVNEKLFF.

V and J are TRBV5-4 and TRBJ1-1; the D is unclear. Germline V gene data show CDR1 as SGHNT and CDR2 as YYREEE (reference sequence). The CDR3 totals 15 residues. The V and J ends lost 0 bases and 1 base respectively, with 10 bases between them. The CDR3 here is CASSLALEENTEAFF. CDR3 in DNA: TGTGCCAGCAGCTTGGCATTGGAGGAGAACACTGAAGCTTTCTTT.

The genes are TRBV6-1 and TRBJ2-3; 8 bases are shared with TRBD2. The CDR3 has 19 residues. V was pared by 2 bases and J by 4 bases, with 17 bases of the junction left unmatched. Per germline, CDR1 MNHNS and CDR2 SASEGT. This CDR3 is CASSERLGVGGRWADTQYF. For the CDR3, the DNA is TGTGCCAGCAGTGAAAGGTTGGGAGTGGGCGGGAGGTGGGCAGATACGCAGTATTTT.

This rearrangement joins TRBV28 to TRBJ1-1, with TRBD1 as a possible D gene (5 bases). V shed 9 bases and J shed 10 bases, with 12 bases lying between them. Germline V lookup: CDR1 MDHEN, CDR2 SYDVKM. This CDR3 contains 10 residues. CDR3 DNA: TGTGCCAGTATGGGGCAGGGAGCTTTCTTT. It specifies CASMGQGAFF. The whole variable domain, filled in from reference TRBV28 and TRBJ1-1, reads DVKVTQSSRYLVKRTGEKVFLECVQDMDHENMFWYRQDPGLGLRLIYFSYDVKMKEKGDIPEGYSVSREKKERFSLILESASTNQTSMYLCASMGQGAFFGQGTRLTVV.

CDR3 nucleotides: TGTGCCAGTAGTCCAAAACAGGGGATTAGCAATCAGCCCCAGCATTTT. Residues: CASSPKQGISNQPQHF. This chain joins TRBV19 and TRBJ1-5; 7 nucleotides agree with TRBD1. The V gene's germline CDR1 is LNHDA and CDR2 SQIVND (reference sequence). The CDR3 loop spans 16 amino acids. Unmatched junction bases numbered 7, after V lost 5 bases and J lost 0 bases.

The J gene is TRBJ2-1, the V gene TRBV5-6; 9 nucleotides agree with TRBD1. The CDR3 runs 14 residues. Per the germline V gene, CDR1 is SGHDT and CDR2 is YYEEEE. V lost 7 bases, J lost 6 bases, and 8 bases stayed unmatched. CDR3 sequence reads: CASFGTGTFNEQFF. Written as DNA, the CDR3 is TGTGCCAGCTTCGGGACAGGGACTTTCAATGAGCAGTTCTTC.